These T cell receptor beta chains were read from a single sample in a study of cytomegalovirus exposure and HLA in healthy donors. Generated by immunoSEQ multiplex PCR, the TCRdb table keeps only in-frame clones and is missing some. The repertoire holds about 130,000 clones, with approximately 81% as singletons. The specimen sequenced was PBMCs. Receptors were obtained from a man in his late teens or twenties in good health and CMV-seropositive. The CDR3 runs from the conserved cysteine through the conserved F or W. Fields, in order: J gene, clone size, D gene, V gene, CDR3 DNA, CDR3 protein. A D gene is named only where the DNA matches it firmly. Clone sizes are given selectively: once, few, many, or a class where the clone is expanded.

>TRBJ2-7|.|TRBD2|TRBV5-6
TGTGCCAGCAGCCCGGAGGCTAGCGGGGGCGAGCAGTACTTC
CASSPEASGGEQYF
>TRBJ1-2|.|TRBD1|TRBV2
TGTGCCAGCAGTGAAGCGGTTAGGACAGGGGACGGCCACACCTTC
CASSEAVRTGDGHTF
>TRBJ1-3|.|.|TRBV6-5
TGTGCCAGCAGTTACTCGAACTTTCCCTCTGGAAACACCATATATTTT
CASSYSNFPSGNTIYF
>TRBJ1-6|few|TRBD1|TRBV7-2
TGTGCCAGCAGCTTAGTACCGGGACAGGGGCATTCACCCCTCCACTTT
CASSLVPGQGHSPLHF
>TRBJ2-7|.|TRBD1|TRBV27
TGTGCCAGCAGTTTATTCTCCCCGGGACAGCCCTACGAGCAGTACTTC
CASSLFSPGQPYEQYF
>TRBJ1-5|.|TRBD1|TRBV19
TGTGCCAGTAGTATGCCCCTCCGACAGGGTGGGATCAATCAGCCCCAGCATTTT
CASSMPLRQGGINQPQHF
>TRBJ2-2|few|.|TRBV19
TGTGCCAGTAGTATAGTGGCCCCCGGGGAGCTGTTTTTT
CASSIVAPGELFF
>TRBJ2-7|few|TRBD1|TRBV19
TGTGCCAGTAGAAAATCTACAGGGGTCTCCTACGAGCAGTACTTC
CASRKSTGVSYEQYF
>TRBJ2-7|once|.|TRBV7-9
TGTGCCAGCAGCTTAGGTCTTCGCGAGCAGTACTTC
CASSLGLREQYF
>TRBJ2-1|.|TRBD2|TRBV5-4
TGTGCCAGCAGCCGCCCCAATACGGGAGGAGATGAGCAGTTCTTC
CASSRPNTGGDEQFF
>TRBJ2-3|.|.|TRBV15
TGTGCCACCAGCAGAGATCGAGCAGATACGCAGTATTTT
CATSRDRADTQYF
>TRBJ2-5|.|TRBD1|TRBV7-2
TGTGCCAGCAGCTTAGAGACAGGGAACCTGGAGACCCAGTACTTC
CASSLETGNLETQYF
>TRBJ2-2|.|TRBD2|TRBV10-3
TGTGCCATCCGAGGAGTCGGGGGGACCGGGGAGCTGTTTTTT
CAIRGVGGTGELFF
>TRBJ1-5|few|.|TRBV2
TGTGCCAGCAGTCTCTTAACTCCCGACTCTGAGCCCCAGCATTTT
CASSLLTPDSEPQHF
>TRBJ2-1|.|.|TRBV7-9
TGTGCCAGCAGCGGGCGGGGGCCTCTACTCAATGAGCAGTTCTTC
CASSGRGPLLNEQFF
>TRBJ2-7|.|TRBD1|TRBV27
TGTGCCAGCACGTTACTTCGGTCAGGGGGCACCCCAAATTCCTACGAGCAGTACTTC
CASTLLRSGGTPNSYEQYF
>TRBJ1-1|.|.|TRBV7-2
TGTGCCAGCAGCTTAGGGTACAACACTCGGGACACTGAAGCTTTCTTT
CASSLGYNTRDTEAFF
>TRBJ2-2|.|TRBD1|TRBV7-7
TGTGCTAGCAGCTTAGCTCGACAGGGGGACACCACCGGGGAGCTGTTTTTT
CASSLARQGDTTGELFF
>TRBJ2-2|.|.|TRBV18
TGTGCCAGCTCACGCGACCTCAAGACGGGCACCGGGGAGCTGTTTTTT
CASSRDLKTGTGELFF
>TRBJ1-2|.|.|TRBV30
TGTGCCTGGTCTCCGAGTACCGGAGAGACCAACCCCAACTATGGCTACACCTTC
CAWSPSTGETNPNYGYTF
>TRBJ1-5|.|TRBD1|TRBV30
TGTGCCTGGAGTACAAAGACAGGGCCCCTTCAGCCCCAGCATTTT
CAWSTKTGPLQPQHF
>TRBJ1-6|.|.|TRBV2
TGTGCCAGCAGTGGACAGACGTATTCACCCCTCCACTTT
CASSGQTYSPLHF
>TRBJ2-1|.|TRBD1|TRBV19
TGTGCCAGTAGTTCGACAGGGAATGAGCAGTTCTTC
CASSSTGNEQFF
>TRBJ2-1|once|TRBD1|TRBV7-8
TGTGCCAGCAGCATACTCTCCGGGACAGGTACCTACAATGAGCAGTTCTTC
CASSILSGTGTYNEQFF